This T cell receptor (beta chain) stems from a study of blood T cells in healthy people across ages. As regards this clonotype: The antigen remains unidentified.

Through a sample-barcoded 5' primer and a J-beta primer mix, a second PCR was run for roughly 6 to 11 cycles. In TCRdb, the 5' RACE reads were re-called with MiXCR into one record per CDR3 protein. Of 1.5 million to 2 million distinct CDR3 sequences in the sample, roughly 52% are singletons; the top ten hold roughly 2%. With V trimmed by 5 bases and J by 5 bases, 9 bases remained unmatched. The CDR3 runs 15 residues. The germline CDR1 and CDR2 sequences are SGHTA and FQGTGA. Broader study findings: More naive CD4+ cells and higher diversity were found in long-lived than in aged donors. Changes seen in expanded clonotypes were possibly confounded by donor CMV status left unknown. Age showed a roughly linear inverse relationship with TCR beta diversity per million T cells. Naive T cell percentage strongly correlated with TCR beta diversity.

J is TRBJ2-1 and V is TRBV7-3, with TRBD1 matching over 7 bases. The TCR comes from a woman aged 40 to 50 in good health. Material for sequencing was blood. The DNA for the CDR3 is TGTGCCAGCAGCCCGACAGGGTACCCCAACAATGAGCAGTTCTTC. It encodes CASSPTGYPNNEQFF.